This T cell receptor (beta chain) was identified during a study of cytomegalovirus exposure and HLA in healthy donors. In the study overall: A previous analysis identified about 110 million unique TCR beta sequences derived from about 180 million T cells.

Unrecorded immune exposure was likely among donors, who were nominally healthy when sampled. Primers: 60 Vbeta forward and 13 Jbeta reverse. Method: immunoSEQ multiplex PCR; TCRdb's copy keeps in-frame clones and lacks some. This sample has 90,000 to 110,000 clones, with about 13% found just once. This CDR3 is built from 15 residues. Looked up from germline, CDR1 is MNHEY and CDR2 is SVGAGI. Trimming cost V 0 bases and J 0 bases, with 5 bases left between them. V and J are TRBV6-5 and TRBJ1-4; D call uncertain. This clonotype was obtained from a man aged 40-50 years in good health and CMV-seropositive. Sequenced material: PBMCs. The CDR3 region has the DNA TGTGCCAGCAGTTACTCGCGGGCAACTAATGAAAAACTGTTTTTT. Translation: CASSYSRATNEKLFF.